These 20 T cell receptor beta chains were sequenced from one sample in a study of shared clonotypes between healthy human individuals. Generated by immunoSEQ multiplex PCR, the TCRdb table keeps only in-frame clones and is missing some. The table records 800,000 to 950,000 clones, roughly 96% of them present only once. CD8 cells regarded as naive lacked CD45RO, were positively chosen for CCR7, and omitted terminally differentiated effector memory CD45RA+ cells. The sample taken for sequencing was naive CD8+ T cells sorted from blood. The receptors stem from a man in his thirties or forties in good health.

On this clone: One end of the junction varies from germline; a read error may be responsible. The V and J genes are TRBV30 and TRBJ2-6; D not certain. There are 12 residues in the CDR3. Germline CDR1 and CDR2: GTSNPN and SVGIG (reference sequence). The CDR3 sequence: CAWGVGANVLTF. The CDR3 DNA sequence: TGTGCCTGGGGTGTCGGGGCCAACGTCCTGACTTTC.

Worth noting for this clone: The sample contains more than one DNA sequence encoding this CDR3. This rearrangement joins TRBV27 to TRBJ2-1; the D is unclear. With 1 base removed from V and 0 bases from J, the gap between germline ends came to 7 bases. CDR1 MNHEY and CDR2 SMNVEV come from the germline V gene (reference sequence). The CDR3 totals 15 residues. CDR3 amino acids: CASSLLGSSYNEQFF. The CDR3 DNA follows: TGTGCCAGCAGTTTATTGGGAAGCTCCTACAATGAGCAGTTCTTC.

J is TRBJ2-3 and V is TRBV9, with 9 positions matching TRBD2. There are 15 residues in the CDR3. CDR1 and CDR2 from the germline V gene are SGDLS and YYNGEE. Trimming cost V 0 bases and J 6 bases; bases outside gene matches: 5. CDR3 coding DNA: TGTGCCAGCAGCGTAGTGGCGGGGGGGATGGATACGCAGTATTTT. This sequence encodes CASSVVAGGMDTQYF. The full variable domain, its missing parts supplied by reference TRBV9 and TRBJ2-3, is DSGVTQTPKHLITATGQRVTLRCSPRSGDLSVYWYQQSLDQGLQFLIQYYNGEERAKGNILERFSAQQFPDLHSELNLSSLELGDSALYFCASSVVAGGMDTQYFGPGTRLTVL.

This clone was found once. CDR3 region: CASSLSPWDSQTTDTQYF. The CDR3 nucleotides are TGTGCCAGCAGTTTATCACCCTGGGACAGCCAAACCACAGATACGCAGTATTTT. This chain joins TRBV27 and TRBJ2-3, with TRBD1 matching 7 bases. The V gene's germline CDR1 is MNHEY and CDR2 SMNVEV (reference sequence). The CDR3 sequence is 18 residues long. Unmatched junction bases numbered 11, after V lost 0 bases and J lost 2 bases.

This chain's CDR3 is CASSREGSLWEQYF. In nucleotides, the CDR3 is TGCGCCAGCAGCCGGGAGGGGTCTTTGTGGGAGCAGTACTTC. This chain connects TRBV4-1 to TRBJ2-7; TRBD2 matches at 7 bases. In germline, CDR1 is MGHRA, CDR2 YSYEKL. V was clipped by 4 bases and J by 7 bases; unmatched bases: 10. CDR3 size: 14 residues.

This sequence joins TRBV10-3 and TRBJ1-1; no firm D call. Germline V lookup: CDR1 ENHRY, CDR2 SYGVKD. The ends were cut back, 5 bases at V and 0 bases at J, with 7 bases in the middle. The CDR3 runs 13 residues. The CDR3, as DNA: TGTGCCATCAGTACAGCCTTGAACACTGAAGCTTTCTTT. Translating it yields CAISTALNTEAFF.

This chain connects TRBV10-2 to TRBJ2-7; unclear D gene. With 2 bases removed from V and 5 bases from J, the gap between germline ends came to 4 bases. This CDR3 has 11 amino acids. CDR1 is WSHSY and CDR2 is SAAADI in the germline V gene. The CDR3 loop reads CASSERDEQYF. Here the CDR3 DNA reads TGCGCCAGCAGTGAGAGGGACGAGCAGTACTTC.

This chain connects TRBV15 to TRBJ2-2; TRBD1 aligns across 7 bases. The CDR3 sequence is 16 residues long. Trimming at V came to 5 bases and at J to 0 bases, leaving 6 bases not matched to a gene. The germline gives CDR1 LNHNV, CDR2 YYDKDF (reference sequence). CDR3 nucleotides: TGTGCCACCAGCGGACGGGACAGCTCGAACACCGGGGAGCTGTTTTTT. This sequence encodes CATSGRDSSNTGELFF.

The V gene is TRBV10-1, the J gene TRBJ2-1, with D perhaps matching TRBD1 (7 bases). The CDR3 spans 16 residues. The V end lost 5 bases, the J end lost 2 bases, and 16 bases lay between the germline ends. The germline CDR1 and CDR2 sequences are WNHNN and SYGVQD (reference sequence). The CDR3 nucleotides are TGCGCCAGCAGTCAAAACAGGGGAGGTCCCTACAATGAGCAGTTCTTC. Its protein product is CASSQNRGGPYNEQFF.

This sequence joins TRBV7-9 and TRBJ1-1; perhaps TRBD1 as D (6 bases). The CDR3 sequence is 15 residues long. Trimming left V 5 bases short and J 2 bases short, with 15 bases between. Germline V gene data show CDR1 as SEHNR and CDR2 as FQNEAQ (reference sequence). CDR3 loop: CASSATGGPNTEAFF. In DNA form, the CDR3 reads TGTGCCAGCAGCGCTACGGGGGGGCCTAACACTGAAGCTTTCTTT.

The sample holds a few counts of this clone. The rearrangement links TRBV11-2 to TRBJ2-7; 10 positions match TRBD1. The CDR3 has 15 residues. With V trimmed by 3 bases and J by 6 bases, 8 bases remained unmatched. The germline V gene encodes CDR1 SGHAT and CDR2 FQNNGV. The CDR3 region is CASSLVGDRGLEQYF. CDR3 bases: TGTGCCAGCAGCTTGGTGGGAGACAGGGGGCTCGAGCAGTACTTC.

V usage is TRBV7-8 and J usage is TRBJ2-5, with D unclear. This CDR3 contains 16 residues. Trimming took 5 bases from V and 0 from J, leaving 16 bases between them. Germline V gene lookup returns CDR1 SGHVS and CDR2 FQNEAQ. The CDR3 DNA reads TGTGCCAGCAGCCCGCTGGTGGGCGGAAACCAAGAGACCCAGTACTTC. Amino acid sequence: CASSPLVGGNQETQYF.

The DNA for the CDR3 is TGCGCCAGCAGCCCGGTGGACGCGAGTCCCTACGAGCAGTACTTC. Translation gives CASSPVDASPYEQYF. V is TRBV4-1 and J is TRBJ2-7; D is uncertain. The V gene's germline CDR1 is MGHRA and CDR2 YSYEKL. The CDR3 sequence is 15 residues long. The ends were cut back, 4 bases at V and 2 bases at J, with 15 bases in the middle.

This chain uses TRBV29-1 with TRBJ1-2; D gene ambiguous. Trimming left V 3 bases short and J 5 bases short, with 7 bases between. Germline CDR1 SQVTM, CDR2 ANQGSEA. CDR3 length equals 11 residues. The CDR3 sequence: CSVDTVYGYTF. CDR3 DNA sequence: TGCAGCGTTGACACGGTTTATGGCTACACCTTC.

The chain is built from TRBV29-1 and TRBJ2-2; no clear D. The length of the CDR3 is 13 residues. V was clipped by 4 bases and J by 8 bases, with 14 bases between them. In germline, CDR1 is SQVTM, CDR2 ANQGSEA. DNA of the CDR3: TGCAGCGTTGCGGCACCCGCCGCAGGGGAGCTGTTTTTT. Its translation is CSVAAPAAGELFF.

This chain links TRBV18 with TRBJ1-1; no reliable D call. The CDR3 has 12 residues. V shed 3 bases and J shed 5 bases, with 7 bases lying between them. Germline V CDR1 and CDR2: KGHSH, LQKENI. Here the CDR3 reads CASSPSNTEAFF. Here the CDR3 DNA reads TGTGCCAGCTCACCTTCGAATACTGAAGCTTTCTTT.

CDR3 residues: CASSGVDPQETQYF. The CDR3 bases are TGTGCCAGCAGCGGGGTAGATCCTCAAGAGACCCAGTACTTC. The chain is built from TRBV6-6 and TRBJ2-5; tentatively, D is TRBD2 (5 bases). CDR1 MNHNY and CDR2 SVGAGI come from the germline V gene (reference sequence). The germline V and J ends were trimmed by 6 bases and 2 bases, with 13 bases remaining between them. CDR3 length equals 14 residues.

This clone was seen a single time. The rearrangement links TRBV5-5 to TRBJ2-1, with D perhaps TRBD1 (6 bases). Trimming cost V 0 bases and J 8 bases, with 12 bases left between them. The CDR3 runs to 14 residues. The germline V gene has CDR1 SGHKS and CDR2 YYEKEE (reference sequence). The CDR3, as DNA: TGTGCCAGCAGCTTGGGGCAGGGGATCGATGAGCAGTTCTTC. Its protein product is CASSLGQGIDEQFF.

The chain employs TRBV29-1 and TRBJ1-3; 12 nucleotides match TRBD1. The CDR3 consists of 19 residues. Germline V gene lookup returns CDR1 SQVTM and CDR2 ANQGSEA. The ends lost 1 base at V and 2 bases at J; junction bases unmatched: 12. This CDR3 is CSVEGEDRDRGLTGNTIYF. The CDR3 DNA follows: TGCAGCGTTGAAGGGGAAGACCGGGACAGGGGGCTAACTGGAAACACCATATATTTT.

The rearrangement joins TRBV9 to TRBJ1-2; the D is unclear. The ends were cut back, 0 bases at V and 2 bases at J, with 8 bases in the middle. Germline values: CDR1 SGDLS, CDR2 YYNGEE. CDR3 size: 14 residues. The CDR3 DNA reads TGTGCCAGCAGCGTAGCTTTGGGAAACTATGGCTACACCTTC. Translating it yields CASSVALGNYGYTF.